Sequencing of this TCR beta chain was carried out in a study of neurological immune-mediated disorders. Study-wide points: In HTLV-1-associated myelopathy, TCR clonal expansion was greatest, whereas multiple sclerosis had the least, falling below healthy controls.

This clonotype occurred many times. Its cognate antigen is unknown. V was pared by 0 bases and J by 3 bases, with 14 bases between. The germline V gene has CDR1 LGHNA and CDR2 YSLEER. This CDR3 region has 16 residues. cDNA was made by 5'RACE with 10-nucleotide random UMIs. TCRdb reprocessed the 5' RACE reads via MiXCR and lists one record per CDR3 protein. The sample has 30,000 to 40,000 distinct CDR3 sequences; over 8.5% are singletons. Time point in this sample: technical triplicate 1. The chain employs TRBV4-3 and TRBJ1-2, with D perhaps TRBD1 (5 bases). This TCR was sampled from a man aged 55 to 69 with HTLV-1-associated myelopathy (HAM/TSP). Sequencing used PBMCs. CDR3 amino acids: CASSQDWGKGHYGYTF. In DNA, the CDR3 is TGCGCCAGCAGCCAAGATTGGGGGAAGGGGCACTATGGCTACACCTTC.